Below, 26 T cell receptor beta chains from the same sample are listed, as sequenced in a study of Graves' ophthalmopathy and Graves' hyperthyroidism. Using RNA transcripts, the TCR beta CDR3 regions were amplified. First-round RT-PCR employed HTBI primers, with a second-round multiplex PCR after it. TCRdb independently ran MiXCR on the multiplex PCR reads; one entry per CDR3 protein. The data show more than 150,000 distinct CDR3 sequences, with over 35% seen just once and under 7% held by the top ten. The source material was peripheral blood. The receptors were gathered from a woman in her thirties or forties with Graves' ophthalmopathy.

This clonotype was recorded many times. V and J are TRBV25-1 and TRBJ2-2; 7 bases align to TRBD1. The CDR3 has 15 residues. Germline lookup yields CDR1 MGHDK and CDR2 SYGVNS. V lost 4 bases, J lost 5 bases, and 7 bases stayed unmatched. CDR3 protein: CASSARTGGTGELFF. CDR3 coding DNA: TGTGCCAGCAGTGCTAGGACAGGCGGGACCGGGGAGCTGTTTTTT.

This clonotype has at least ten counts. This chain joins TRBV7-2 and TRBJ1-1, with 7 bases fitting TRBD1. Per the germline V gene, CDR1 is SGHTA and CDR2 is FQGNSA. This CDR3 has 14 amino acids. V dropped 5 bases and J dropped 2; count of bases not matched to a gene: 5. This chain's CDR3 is CASSAHRGNTEAFF. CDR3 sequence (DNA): TGTGCCAGCAGCGCGCACAGGGGAAACACTGAAGCTTTCTTT.

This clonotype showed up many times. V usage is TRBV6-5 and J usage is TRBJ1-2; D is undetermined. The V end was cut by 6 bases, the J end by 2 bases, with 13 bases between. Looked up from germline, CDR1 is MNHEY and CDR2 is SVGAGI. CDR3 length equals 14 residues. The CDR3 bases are TGTGCCAGCAGAGGGCCAAGCCCCAACTATGGCTACACCTTC. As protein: CASRGPSPNYGYTF.

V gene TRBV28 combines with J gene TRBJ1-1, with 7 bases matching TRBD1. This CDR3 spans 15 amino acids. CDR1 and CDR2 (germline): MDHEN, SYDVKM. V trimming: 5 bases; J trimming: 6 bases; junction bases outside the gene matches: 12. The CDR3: CASSPSTGVLPEAFF. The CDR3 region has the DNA TGTGCCAGCAGTCCGAGCACAGGGGTCCTCCCTGAAGCTTTCTTT.

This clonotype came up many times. This CDR3 is CASNMPRSNQPQHF. In DNA form, the CDR3 reads TGTGCCAGCAATATGCCCAGATCCAATCAGCCCCAGCATTTT. The V gene is TRBV27, the J gene TRBJ1-5; D call uncertain. Germline CDR1 and CDR2: MNHEY and SMNVEV (reference sequence). V was trimmed by 7 bases and J by 3 bases, leaving 13 bases between them. This CDR3 is built from 14 residues.

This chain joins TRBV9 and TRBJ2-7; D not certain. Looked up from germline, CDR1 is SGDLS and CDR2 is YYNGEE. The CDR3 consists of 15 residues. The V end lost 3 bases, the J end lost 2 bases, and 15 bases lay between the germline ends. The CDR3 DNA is TGTGCCAGCAGCGGGTCAGGACGGGCAGCCTACGAGCAGTACTTC. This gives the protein CASSGSGRAAYEQYF.

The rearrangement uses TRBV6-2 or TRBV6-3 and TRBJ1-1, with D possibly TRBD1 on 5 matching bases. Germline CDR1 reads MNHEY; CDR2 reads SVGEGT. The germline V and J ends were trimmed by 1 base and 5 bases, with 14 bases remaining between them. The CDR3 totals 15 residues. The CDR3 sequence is CASSYLGAVSTEAFF. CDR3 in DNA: TGTGCCAGCAGTTACTTAGGGGCTGTGAGTACTGAAGCTTTCTTT.

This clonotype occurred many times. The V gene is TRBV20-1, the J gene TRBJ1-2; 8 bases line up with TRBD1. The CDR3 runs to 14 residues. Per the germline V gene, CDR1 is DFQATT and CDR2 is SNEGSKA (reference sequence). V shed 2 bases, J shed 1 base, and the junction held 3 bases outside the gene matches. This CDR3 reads CSARQGAVNYGYTF. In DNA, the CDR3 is TGCAGTGCTAGACAGGGGGCGGTTAACTATGGCTACACCTTC.

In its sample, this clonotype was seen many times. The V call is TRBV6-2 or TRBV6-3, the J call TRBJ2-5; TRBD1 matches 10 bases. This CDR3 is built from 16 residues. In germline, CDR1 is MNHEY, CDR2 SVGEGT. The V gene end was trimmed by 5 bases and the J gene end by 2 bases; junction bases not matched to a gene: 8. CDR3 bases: TGTGCCAGCAGTACCGACCGGACAGGGGGACAAGAGACCCAGTACTTC. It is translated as CASSTDRTGGQETQYF.

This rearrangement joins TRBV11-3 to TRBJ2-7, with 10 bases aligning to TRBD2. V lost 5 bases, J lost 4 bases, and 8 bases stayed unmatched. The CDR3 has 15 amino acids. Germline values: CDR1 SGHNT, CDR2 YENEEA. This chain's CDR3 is CASSQLAGETYEQYF. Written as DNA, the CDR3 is TGTGCCAGCAGCCAGCTAGCGGGAGAGACGTACGAGCAGTACTTC.

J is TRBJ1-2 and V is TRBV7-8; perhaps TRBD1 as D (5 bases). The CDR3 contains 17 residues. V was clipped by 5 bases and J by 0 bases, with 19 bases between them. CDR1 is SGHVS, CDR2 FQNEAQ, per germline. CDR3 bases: TGTGCCAGCAGCCACCTCCGGACCGGAGGGGCTAACTATGGCTACACCTTC. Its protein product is CASSHLRTGGANYGYTF. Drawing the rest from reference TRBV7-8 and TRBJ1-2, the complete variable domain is GAGVSQSPRYKVAKRGQDVALRCDPISGHVSLFWYQQALGQGPEFLTYFQNEAQLDKSGLPSDRFFAERPEGSVSTLKIQRTQQEDSAVYLCASSHLRTGGANYGYTFGSGTRLTVV.

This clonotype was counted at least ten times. In nucleotides, the CDR3 is TGCGCCAGCAGCCCCGAAAGACTGAACACTGAAGCTTTCTTT. Amino acid sequence: CASSPERLNTEAFF. The chain uses TRBV5-1 and TRBJ1-1; no definite D call. Germline V gene lookup returns CDR1 SGHRS and CDR2 YFSETQ. Trimming removed 4 bases from V and 0 bases from J, with 10 bases in between. The length of the CDR3 is 14 residues. Based on the CDR3 plus reference TRBV5-1 and TRBJ1-1, the full variable domain is KAGVTQTPRYLIKTRGQQVTLSCSPISGHRSVSWYQQTPGQGLQFLFEYFSETQRNKGNFPGRFSGRQFSNSRSEMNVSTLELGDSALYLCASSPERLNTEAFFGQGTRLTVV.

Here the CDR3 reads CASSYPTDGYGYTF. The CDR3 nucleotides are TGTGCCAGCAGTTACCCGACAGATGGGTATGGCTACACCTTC. The V and J genes are TRBV6-2 or TRBV6-3 and TRBJ1-2, with a tentative D call TRBD1 (5 bases). CDR3 length: 14 residues. Germline-derived CDR1 and CDR2 are MNHEY and SVGEGT. V lost 2 bases to trimming and J lost 5 bases, with 12 bases between them.

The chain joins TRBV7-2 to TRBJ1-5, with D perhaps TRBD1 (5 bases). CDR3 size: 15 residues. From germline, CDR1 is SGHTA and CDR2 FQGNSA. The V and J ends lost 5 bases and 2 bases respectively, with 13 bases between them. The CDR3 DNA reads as TGTGCCAGCAGCCGTGGGGCGAGTGGCAATCAGCCCCAGCATTTT. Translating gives CASSRGASGNQPQHF.

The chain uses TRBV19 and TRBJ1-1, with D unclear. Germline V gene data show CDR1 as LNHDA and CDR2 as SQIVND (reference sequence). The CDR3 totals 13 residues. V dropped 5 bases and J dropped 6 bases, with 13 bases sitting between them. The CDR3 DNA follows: TGTGCCAGTAGTCGCGGGGTTACCCCTGAAGCTTTCTTT. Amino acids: CASSRGVTPEAFF.

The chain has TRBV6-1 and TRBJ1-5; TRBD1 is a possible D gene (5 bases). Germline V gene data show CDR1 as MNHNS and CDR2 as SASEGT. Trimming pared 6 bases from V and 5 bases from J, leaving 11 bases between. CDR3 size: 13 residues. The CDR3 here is CASRGDAYQPQHF. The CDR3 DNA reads TGTGCCAGCAGGGGGGATGCTTATCAGCCCCAGCATTTT.

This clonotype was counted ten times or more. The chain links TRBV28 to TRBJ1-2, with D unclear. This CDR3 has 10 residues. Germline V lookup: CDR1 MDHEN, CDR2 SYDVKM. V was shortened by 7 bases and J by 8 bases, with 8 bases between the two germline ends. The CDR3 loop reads CASNRLGYTF. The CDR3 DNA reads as TGTGCCAGCAATCGTTTGGGCTACACCTTC.

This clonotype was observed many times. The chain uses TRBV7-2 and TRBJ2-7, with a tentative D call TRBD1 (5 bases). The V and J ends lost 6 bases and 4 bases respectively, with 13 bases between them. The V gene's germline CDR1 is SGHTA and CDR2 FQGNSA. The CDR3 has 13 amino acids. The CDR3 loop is CASREPQDYEQYF. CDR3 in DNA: TGTGCCAGCAGGGAGCCACAGGATTACGAGCAGTACTTC.

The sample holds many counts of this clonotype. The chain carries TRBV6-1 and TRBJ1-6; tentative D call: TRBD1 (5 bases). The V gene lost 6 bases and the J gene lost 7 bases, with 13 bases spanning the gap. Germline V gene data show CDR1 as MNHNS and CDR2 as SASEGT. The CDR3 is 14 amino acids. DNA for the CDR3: TGTGCCAGCAGCGGAGAGGGACGCAATTCACCCCTCCACTTT. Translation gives CASSGEGRNSPLHF.

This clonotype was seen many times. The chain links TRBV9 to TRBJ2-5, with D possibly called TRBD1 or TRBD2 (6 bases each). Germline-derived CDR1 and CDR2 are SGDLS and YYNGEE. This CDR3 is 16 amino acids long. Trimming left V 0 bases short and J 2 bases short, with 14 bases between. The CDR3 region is CASSVGEGGLQETQYF. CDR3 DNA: TGTGCCAGCAGCGTAGGTGAGGGGGGACTTCAAGAGACCCAGTACTTC.

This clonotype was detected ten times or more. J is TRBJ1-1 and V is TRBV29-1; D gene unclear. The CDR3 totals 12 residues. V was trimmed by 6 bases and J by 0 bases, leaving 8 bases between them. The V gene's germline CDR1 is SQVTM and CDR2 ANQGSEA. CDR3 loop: CSVIYMNTEAFF. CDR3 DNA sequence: TGCAGCGTCATATACATGAACACTGAAGCTTTCTTT.

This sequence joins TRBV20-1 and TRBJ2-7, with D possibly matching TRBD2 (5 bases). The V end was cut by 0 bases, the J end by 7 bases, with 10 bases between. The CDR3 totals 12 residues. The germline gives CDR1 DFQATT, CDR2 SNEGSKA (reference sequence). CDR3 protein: CSARDRWEEQYF. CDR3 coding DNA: TGCAGTGCTAGAGATCGATGGGAGGAGCAGTACTTC.

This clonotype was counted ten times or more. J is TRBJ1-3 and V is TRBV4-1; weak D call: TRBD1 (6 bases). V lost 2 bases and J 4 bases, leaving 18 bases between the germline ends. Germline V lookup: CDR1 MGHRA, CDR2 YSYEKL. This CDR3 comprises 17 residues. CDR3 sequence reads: CASSQPVRGARGNTIYF. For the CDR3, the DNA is TGCGCCAGCAGCCAACCAGTCCGGGGGGCGCGGGGAAACACCATATATTTT.

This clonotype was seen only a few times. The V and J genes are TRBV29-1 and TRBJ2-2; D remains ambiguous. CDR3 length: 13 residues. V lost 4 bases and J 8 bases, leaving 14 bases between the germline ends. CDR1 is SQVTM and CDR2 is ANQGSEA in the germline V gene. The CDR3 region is CSVGRTGWGELFF. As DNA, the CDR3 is TGCAGCGTTGGGAGAACCGGGTGGGGGGAGCTGTTTTTT.

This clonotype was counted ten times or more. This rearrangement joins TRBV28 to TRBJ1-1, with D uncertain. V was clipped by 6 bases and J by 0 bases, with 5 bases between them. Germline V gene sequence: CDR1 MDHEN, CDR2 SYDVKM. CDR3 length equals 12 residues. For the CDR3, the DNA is TGTGCCAGCAGATCTCTGAACACTGAAGCTTTCTTT. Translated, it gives CASRSLNTEAFF.

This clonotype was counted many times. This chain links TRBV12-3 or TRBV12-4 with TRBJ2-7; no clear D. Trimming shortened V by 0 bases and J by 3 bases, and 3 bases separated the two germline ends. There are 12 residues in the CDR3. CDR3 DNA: TGTGCCAGCAGTTTAGCGGGCTACGAGCAGTACTTC. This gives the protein CASSLAGYEQYF.